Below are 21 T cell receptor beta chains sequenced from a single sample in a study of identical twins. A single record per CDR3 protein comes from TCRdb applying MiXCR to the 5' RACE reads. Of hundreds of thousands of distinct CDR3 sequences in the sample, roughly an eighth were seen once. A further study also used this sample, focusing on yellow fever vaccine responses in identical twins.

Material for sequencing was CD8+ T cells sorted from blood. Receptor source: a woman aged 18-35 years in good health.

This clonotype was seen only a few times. CDR3 coding DNA: TGTGCCAGCAGCCGGGCGCTGACGGGTGGCTACACCTTC. Its protein is CASSRALTGGYTF. The V and J genes are TRBV27 and TRBJ1-2; D is uncertain. Germline CDR1 is MNHEY and CDR2 is SMNVEV (reference sequence). V dropped 6 bases and J dropped 7 bases, with 15 bases sitting between them. The length of the CDR3 is 13 residues.

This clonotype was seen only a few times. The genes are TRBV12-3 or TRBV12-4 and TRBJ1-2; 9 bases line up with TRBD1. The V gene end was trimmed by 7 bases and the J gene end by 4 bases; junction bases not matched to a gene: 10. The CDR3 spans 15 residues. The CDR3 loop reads CASIFTGGESYGYTF. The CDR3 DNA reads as TGTGCCAGCATCTTCACAGGGGGCGAGAGCTATGGCTACACCTTC.

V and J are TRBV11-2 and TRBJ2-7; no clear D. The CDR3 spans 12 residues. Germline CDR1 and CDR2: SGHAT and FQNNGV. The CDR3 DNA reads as TGTGCCAGCAGCTCCTTCTCCGACGAGCAGTACGTC. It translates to CASSSFSDEQYV.

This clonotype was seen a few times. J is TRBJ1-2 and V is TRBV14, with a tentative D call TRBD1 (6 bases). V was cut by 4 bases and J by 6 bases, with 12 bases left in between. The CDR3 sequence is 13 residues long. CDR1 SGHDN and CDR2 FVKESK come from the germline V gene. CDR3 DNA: TGTGCCAGCAGCCTCGGACAGAATCATGGCTACACCTTC. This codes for CASSLGQNHGYTF.

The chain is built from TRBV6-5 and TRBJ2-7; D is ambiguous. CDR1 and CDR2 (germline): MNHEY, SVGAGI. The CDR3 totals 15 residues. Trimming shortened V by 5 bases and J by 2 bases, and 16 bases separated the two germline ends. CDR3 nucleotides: TGTGCCAGCAGTCACACCAGGCTGGGCACCTACGAGCAGTACGTC. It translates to CASSHTRLGTYEQYV.

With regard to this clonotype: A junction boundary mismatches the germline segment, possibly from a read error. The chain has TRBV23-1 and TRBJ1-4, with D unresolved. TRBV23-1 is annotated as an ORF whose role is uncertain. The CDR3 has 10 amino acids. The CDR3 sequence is CASSQNARVF. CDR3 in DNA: TGCGCCAGCAGTCAAAATGCTAGGGTTTTT.

The CDR3 is CAISDSIMGDTEAFF. In DNA form, the CDR3 reads TGTGCCATCAGTGACTCGATCATGGGGGACACTGAAGCTTTCTTT. The V call is TRBV10-3, the J call TRBJ1-1, with a possible D match to TRBD1 (5 bases). The germline V gene encodes CDR1 ENHRY and CDR2 SYGVKD. The CDR3 is 15 residues long. V was shortened by 3 bases and J by 3 bases, with 14 bases between the two germline ends.

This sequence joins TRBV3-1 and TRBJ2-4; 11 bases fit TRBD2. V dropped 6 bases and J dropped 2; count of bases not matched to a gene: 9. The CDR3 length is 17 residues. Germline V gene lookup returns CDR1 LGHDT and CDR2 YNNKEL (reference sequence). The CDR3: CASRNIAGGSSKNIQYF. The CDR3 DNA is TGTGCCAGCAGGAACATAGCGGGGGGGAGTTCCAAAAACATTCAGTACTTC.

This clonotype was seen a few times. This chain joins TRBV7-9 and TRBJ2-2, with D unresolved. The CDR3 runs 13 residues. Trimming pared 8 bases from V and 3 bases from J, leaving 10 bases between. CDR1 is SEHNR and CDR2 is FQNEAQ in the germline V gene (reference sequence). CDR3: CASYGPDTGELFF. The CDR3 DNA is TGTGCCAGCTACGGACCCGACACCGGGGAGCTGTTTTTT.

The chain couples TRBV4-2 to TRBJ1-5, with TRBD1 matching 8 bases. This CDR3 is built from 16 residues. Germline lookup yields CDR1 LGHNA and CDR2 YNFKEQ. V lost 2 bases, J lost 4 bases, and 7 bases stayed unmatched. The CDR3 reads CASSQTLDRGNQPQHF. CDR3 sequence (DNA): TGTGCCAGCAGCCAAACACTCGACAGGGGTAATCAGCCCCAGCATTTT.

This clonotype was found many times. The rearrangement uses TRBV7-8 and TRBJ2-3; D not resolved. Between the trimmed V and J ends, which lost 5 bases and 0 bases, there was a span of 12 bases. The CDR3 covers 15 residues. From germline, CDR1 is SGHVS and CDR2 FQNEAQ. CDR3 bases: TGTGCCAGCAGCCAAGGACGGTCTAGCACAGATACGCAGTATTTT. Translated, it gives CASSQGRSSTDTQYF. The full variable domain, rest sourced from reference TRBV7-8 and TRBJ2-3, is GAGVSQSPRYKVAKRGQDVALRCDPISGHVSLFWYQQALGQGPEFLTYFQNEAQLDKSGLPSDRFFAERPEGSVSTLKIQRTQQEDSAVYLCASSQGRSSTDTQYFGPGTRLTVL.

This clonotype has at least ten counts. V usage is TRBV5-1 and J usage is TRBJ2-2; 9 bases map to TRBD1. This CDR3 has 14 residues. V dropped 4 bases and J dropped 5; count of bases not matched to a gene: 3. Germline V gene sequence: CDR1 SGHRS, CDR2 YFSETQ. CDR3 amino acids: CASSDRGWTGELFF. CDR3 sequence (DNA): TGCGCCAGCAGCGACAGGGGGTGGACCGGGGAGCTGTTTTTT.

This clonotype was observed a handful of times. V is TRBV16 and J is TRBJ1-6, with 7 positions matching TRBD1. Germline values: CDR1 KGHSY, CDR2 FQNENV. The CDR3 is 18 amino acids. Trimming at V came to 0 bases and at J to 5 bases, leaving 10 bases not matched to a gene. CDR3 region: CASSQSLAPGQNNSPLHF. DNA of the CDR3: TGTGCCAGCAGCCAATCGTTGGCCCCGGGACAGAATAATTCACCCCTCCACTTT.

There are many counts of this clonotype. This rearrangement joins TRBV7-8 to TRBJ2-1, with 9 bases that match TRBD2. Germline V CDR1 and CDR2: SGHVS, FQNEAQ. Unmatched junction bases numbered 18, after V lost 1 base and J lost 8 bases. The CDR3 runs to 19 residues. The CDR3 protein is CASSLVVRELAGLFDEQFF. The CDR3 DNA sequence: TGTGCCAGCAGCTTAGTTGTGAGGGAGCTAGCGGGATTATTCGATGAGCAGTTCTTC.

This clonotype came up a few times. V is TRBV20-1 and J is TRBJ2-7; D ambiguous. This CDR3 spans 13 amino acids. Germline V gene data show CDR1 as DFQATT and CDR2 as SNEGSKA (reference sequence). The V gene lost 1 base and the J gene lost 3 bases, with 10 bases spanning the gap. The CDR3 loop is CSARAGNNYEQYV. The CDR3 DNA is TGCAGTGCTAGAGCCGGCAACAACTACGAGCAGTACGTC.

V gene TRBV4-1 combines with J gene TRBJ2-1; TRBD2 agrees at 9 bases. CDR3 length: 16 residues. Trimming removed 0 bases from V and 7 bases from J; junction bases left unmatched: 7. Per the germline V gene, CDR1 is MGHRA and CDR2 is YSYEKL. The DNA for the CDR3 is TGCGCCAGCAGCCAAGAGCGGGGGGGACGGGGGAATGAGCAGTTCTTC. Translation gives CASSQERGGRGNEQFF.

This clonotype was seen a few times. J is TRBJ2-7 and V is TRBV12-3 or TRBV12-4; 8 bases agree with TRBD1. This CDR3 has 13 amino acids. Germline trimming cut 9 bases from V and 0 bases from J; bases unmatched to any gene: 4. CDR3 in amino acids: CASRGQDSYEQYF. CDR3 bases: TGTGCCAGTAGGGGACAGGACTCCTACGAGCAGTACTTC.

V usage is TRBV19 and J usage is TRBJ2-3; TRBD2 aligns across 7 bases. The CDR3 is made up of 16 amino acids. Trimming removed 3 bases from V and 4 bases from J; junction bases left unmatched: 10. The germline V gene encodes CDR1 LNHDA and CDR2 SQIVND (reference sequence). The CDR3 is CASSIQANGGADTQYF. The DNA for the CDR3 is TGTGCCAGTAGTATCCAAGCGAATGGGGGGGCAGATACGCAGTATTTT.

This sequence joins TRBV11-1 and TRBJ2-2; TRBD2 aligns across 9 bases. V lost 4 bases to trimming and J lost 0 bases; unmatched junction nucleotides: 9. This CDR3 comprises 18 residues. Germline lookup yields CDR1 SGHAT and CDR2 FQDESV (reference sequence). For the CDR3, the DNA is TGTGCCAGCAGCTCCCTGAGACTAGCGGAATCGAACACCGGGGAGCTGTTTTTT. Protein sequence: CASSSLRLAESNTGELFF.

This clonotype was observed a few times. The CDR3 protein is CSARDRSPLAGVSSSYNEQFF. CDR3 DNA sequence: TGCAGTGCTAGAGATCGGTCCCCACTAGCGGGAGTCTCTAGCTCCTACAATGAGCAGTTCTTC. The chain couples TRBV20-1 to TRBJ2-1, with TRBD2 identical over 11 bases. The V and J ends lost 0 bases and 0 bases, in that order; junction bases with no gene match: 16. Germline V lookup: CDR1 DFQATT, CDR2 SNEGSKA (reference sequence). The CDR3 is made up of 21 amino acids.

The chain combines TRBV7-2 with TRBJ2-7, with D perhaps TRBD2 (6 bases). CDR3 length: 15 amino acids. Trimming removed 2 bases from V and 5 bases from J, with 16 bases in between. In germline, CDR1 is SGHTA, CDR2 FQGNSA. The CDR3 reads CASSLTWRAGNEQYF. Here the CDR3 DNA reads TGTGCCAGCAGCTTAACCTGGAGGGCCGGAAACGAGCAGTACTTC.